Listed below are T cell receptor beta chains from one sample, sequenced in a study of blood T cell repertoires in COVID-19. Libraries were prepared by immunoSEQ multiplex PCR; TCRdb keeps only in-frame clonotypes and omits some of them. This table has about 480,000 clones, 85% to 90% appearing once. The source material was PBMCs or T cells enriched from blood (not recorded which). These receptors were collected from a woman between 40 and 55 years old who had recovered from COVID-19. CDR3s include the opening cysteine and the closing phenylalanine or tryptophan. D genes are given only for firm matches. The size of a clone is reported for some rows only, either as once, few or many, or as a class for expanded clones.

d_call	v_call	clone_size	j_call	cdr3_aa	cdr3_nt
TRBD2	TRBV6-2/TRBV6-3	.	TRBJ2-7	CASSSRLAGVPYEQYF	TGTGCCAGCAGTTCCCGACTAGCGGGAGTTCCCTACGAGCAGTACTTC
TRBD2	TRBV27	.	TRBJ2-2	CASTPVAGGYTGELFF	TGTGCCAGCACCCCGGTAGCCGGGGGGTACACCGGGGAGCTGTTTTTT
TRBD1	TRBV9	once	TRBJ2-5	CASSVGVTGGETQYF	TGTGCCAGCAGCGTAGGTGTTACAGGGGGCGAGACCCAGTACTTC
.	TRBV6-2/TRBV6-3	.	TRBJ1-1	CASSYPRTENTEAFF	TGTGCCAGCAGTTACCCTAGGACAGAGAACACTGAAGCTTTCTTT
.	TRBV19	.	TRBJ1-1	CASSIDDREAFF	TGTGCCAGTAGTATAGACGACAGGGAAGCTTTCTTT
TRBD1	TRBV6-2/TRBV6-3	.	TRBJ1-5	CASSYSIVGQFNQPQHF	TGTGCCAGCAGTTACTCGATCGTGGGACAGTTCAATCAGCCCCAGCATTTT
.	TRBV7-2	.	TRBJ2-1	CASSLFVGRGSYNEQFF	TGTGCCAGCAGCTTATTTGTGGGTCGGGGCTCCTACAATGAGCAGTTCTTC
.	TRBV10-3	.	TRBJ2-1	CAISELENEQFF	TGTGCCATCAGTGAGTTGGAGAATGAGCAGTTCTTC
.	TRBV10-2	.	TRBJ2-5	CASSESSREPETQYF	TGCGCCAGCAGTGAGTCGTCCAGGGAACCAGAGACCCAGTACTTC
TRBD1	TRBV3-1/TRBV3-2	.	TRBJ2-5	CASSQLGQGIIETQYF	TGTGCCAGCAGCCAACTCGGACAGGGAATTATCGAGACCCAGTACTTC
TRBD2	TRBV4-3	.	TRBJ2-5	CASSPGLAQETQYF	TGCGCCAGCAGCCCCGGACTAGCCCAAGAGACCCAGTACTTC
.	TRBV2	.	TRBJ1-2	CASSEGGRINYGYTF	TGTGCCAGCAGTGAAGGGGGGCGGATTAACTATGGCTACACCTTC
.	TRBV7-8	.	TRBJ1-1	CASSSLGTEAFF	TGTGCCAGCAGCTCTCTCGGTACTGAAGCTTTCTTT
.	TRBV6-1	once	TRBJ2-5	CASSERRETQYF	TGTGCCAGCAGTGAGAGGAGGGAGACCCAGTACTTC
.	TRBV28	once	TRBJ1-1	CASSLFRQGRDTEAFF	TGTGCCAGCAGTTTATTCCGGCAGGGAAGGGACACTGAAGCTTTCTTT
.	TRBV19	.	TRBJ2-1	CASSMAVGSYNEQFF	TGTGCCAGTAGTATGGCGGTAGGCTCCTACAATGAGCAGTTCTTC
TRBD1	TRBV7-6	once	TRBJ1-5	CASSSGTGAPNQPQHF	TGTGCCAGCAGCTCTGGGACAGGGGCCCCGAATCAGCCCCAGCATTTT
.	TRBV12-3/TRBV12-4	.	TRBJ2-1	CASSFEGNEQFF	TGTGCCAGCAGTTTTGAGGGTAATGAGCAGTTCTTC
TRBD2	TRBV19	.	TRBJ2-1	CATAGTSGGDEQFF	TGTGCCACCGCCGGGACTAGCGGCGGAGATGAGCAGTTCTTC
TRBD2	TRBV3-1/TRBV3-2	.	TRBJ2-7	CASTRTSGYYEQYF	TGTGCCAGCACCAGGACTAGCGGATACTACGAGCAGTACTTC
.	TRBV4-1	.	TRBJ1-4	CASSDSGATNEKLFF	TGCGCCAGCAGCGACTCAGGGGCAACTAATGAAAAACTGTTTTTT
TRBD1	TRBV5-1	.	TRBJ1-1	CASSSGTGAWGTNTEAFF	TGCGCCAGCAGCTCCGGGACAGGGGCCTGGGGGACGAACACTGAAGCTTTCTTT
.	TRBV9	.	TRBJ1-4	CASSPRVATNEKLFF	TGTGCCAGCAGCCCCCGAGTTGCAACTAATGAAAAACTGTTTTTT
TRBD1	TRBV2	.	TRBJ1-3	CASSEDRGLDTIYF	TGTGCCAGCAGCGAGGACAGGGGGTTAGACACCATATATTTT
.	TRBV5-6	.	TRBJ1-3	CASSLVLSGNTIYF	TGTGCCAGCAGCTTGGTCCTTAGCGGAAACACCATATATTTT
TRBD2	TRBV29-1	once	TRBJ2-1	CSVENSGGRAYNEQFF	TGCAGCGTTGAAAATTCCGGCGGGAGAGCTTACAATGAGCAGTTCTTC
TRBD1	TRBV5-6	.	TRBJ1-1	CASSLWDRGWNTEAFF	TGTGCCAGCAGCTTGTGGGACAGGGGTTGGAACACTGAAGCTTTCTTT
TRBD1	TRBV18	.	TRBJ2-1	CASSQTGFDNEQFF	TGTGCCAGCTCACAGACAGGGTTCGACAATGAGCAGTTCTTC
.	TRBV7-9	.	TRBJ1-1	CASSLRTASEAFF	TGTGCCAGCAGCCTACGGACAGCCTCTGAAGCTTTCTTT
.	TRBV27	.	TRBJ2-3	CASSLWAGGLDTQYF	TGTGCCAGCAGTTTATGGGCAGGGGGGTTGGATACGCAGTATTTT
.	TRBV3-1/TRBV3-2	once	TRBJ1-5	CASSQALVSNQPQHF	TGTGCCAGCAGCCAAGCACTGGTTAGCAATCAGCCCCAGCATTTT
.	TRBV27	.	TRBJ1-2	CASSFSGGEGVWVGYTF	TGTGCCAGCAGTTTTTCGGGTGGTGAGGGAGTGTGGGTCGGCTACACCTTC
.	TRBV5-6	.	TRBJ1-4	CASSLGWEEKLFF	TGTGCCAGCAGCTTGGGATGGGAGGAAAAACTGTTTTTT
TRBD2	TRBV18	.	TRBJ2-7	CASSPRQAGAENEQYF	TGTGCCAGCTCTCCCCGGCAAGCGGGAGCCGAGAACGAGCAGTACTTC
TRBD1	TRBV28	.	TRBJ1-1	CATEGAFNTEAFF	TGTGCCACCGAGGGGGCGTTCAACACTGAAGCTTTCTTT
.	TRBV19	.	TRBJ1-5	CASSIARALKEPQHF	TGTGCCAGTAGTATTGCCAGGGCCCTAAAGGAGCCCCAGCATTTT
TRBD2	TRBV18	once	TRBJ2-7	CASSREGRYEQYF	TGTGCCAGCTCGCGGGAGGGCCGCTACGAGCAGTACTTC
TRBD1	TRBV6-2/TRBV6-3	.	TRBJ2-7	CASSLTGGSYEQYF	TGTGCCAGCAGTTTGACAGGGGGATCCTACGAGCAGTACTTC
TRBD2	TRBV10-3	.	TRBJ2-1	CAISSGVLGEQFF	TGTGCCATATCTAGCGGTGTATTGGGTGAGCAGTTCTTC
.	TRBV5-4	.	TRBJ2-1	CASSLGHQLPNEQFF	TGTGCCAGCAGCTTGGGTCACCAACTACCCAATGAGCAGTTCTTC
.	TRBV18	once	TRBJ1-1	CASSLGGKTDTEAFF	TGTGCCAGCTCACTAGGGGGTAAGACGGACACTGAAGCTTTCTTT
TRBD1	TRBV19	.	TRBJ2-7	CASSDRVPYEQYF	TGTGCCAGTAGCGACAGGGTCCCCTACGAGCAGTACTTC
TRBD1	TRBV2	.	TRBJ2-7	CASREGQSSSYEQYF	TGTGCCAGCAGAGAGGGACAGTCGAGCTCCTACGAGCAGTACTTC
.	TRBV7-9	.	TRBJ1-1	CASSFTTRTATEAFF	TGTGCCAGCAGTTTCACAACCCGGACAGCCACTGAAGCTTTCTTT
TRBD1	TRBV27	few	TRBJ1-2	CASSLTGRGDYGYTF	TGTGCCAGCAGTTTAACTGGCAGGGGGGACTATGGCTACACCTTC